The next 11 T cell receptor beta chains were all read from a single sample in a study of neoadjuvant anti-PD-1 for oral cavity cancer. Profiled with immunoSEQ multiplex PCR; TCRdb holds only in-frame clones, not every one. The sample holds more than 10,000 clones, roughly 60% seen once. Sequencing used PBMCs, obtained before nivolumab (anti-PD-1) treatment. These receptors were taken from a person between 40 and 85 years old with oral cavity squamous cell carcinoma.

The V and J genes are TRBV5-1 and TRBJ1-3; no clear D gene. CDR3 length: 16 residues. Trimming stripped 4 bases from V and 0 bases from J, with 14 bases between. Per germline, CDR1 SGHRS and CDR2 YFSETQ. Here the CDR3 DNA reads TGCGCCAGCAGCCGCGGAGACGGAAGCTCTGGAAACACCATATATTTT. Translated: CASSRGDGSSGNTIYF.

The rearrangement uses TRBV5-4 and TRBJ1-2; TRBD1 is a possible D gene (6 bases). With 4 bases removed from V and 4 bases from J, the gap between germline ends came to 20 bases. Germline V CDR1 and CDR2: SGHNT, YYREEE (reference sequence). This CDR3 is built from 16 residues. The CDR3 DNA reads as TGTGCCAGCAGCGGGGGGCCAGGCCTTGTCCTCTATGGCTACACCTTC. Amino acid sequence: CASSGGPGLVLYGYTF.

The CDR3 sequence is CASSLVVREGFSYNEQFF. Here the CDR3 DNA reads TGCGCCAGCAGCTTGGTGGTTCGGGAGGGCTTCTCCTACAATGAGCAGTTCTTC. V is TRBV5-1 and J is TRBJ2-1, with TRBD2 identical over 8 bases. Trimming cost V 0 bases and J 0 bases; bases outside gene matches: 8. This CDR3 is 18 amino acids long. Germline V lookup: CDR1 SGHRS, CDR2 YFSETQ.

This chain links TRBV6-1 with TRBJ2-1, with D possibly matching TRBD2 (6 bases). The CDR3 length is 15 residues. Germline CDR1 and CDR2: MNHNS and SASEGT. V lost 6 bases and J 2 bases, leaving 14 bases between the germline ends. The CDR3 DNA reads as TGTGCCAGCAGCCCCAGGGACTTCACCTACAATGAGCAGTTCTTC. Protein: CASSPRDFTYNEQFF.

In its sample, this clone was seen once. The genes are TRBV5-4 and TRBJ1-5; 8 nucleotides agree with TRBD1. The CDR3 has 16 amino acids. Trimming removed 0 bases from V and 1 base from J; junction bases left unmatched: 3. Per germline, CDR1 SGHNT and CDR2 YYREEE (reference sequence). This CDR3 is CASSLDGQGSNQPQHF. CDR3 bases: TGTGCCAGCAGCTTGGACGGACAGGGAAGCAATCAGCCCCAGCATTTT. Supplemented by reference TRBV5-4 and TRBJ1-5, the full variable domain reads ETGVTQSPTHLIKTRGQQVTLRCSSQSGHNTVSWYQQALGQGPQFIFQYYREEENGRGNFPPRFSGLQFPNYSSELNVNALELDDSALYLCASSLDGQGSNQPQHFGDGTRLSIL.

The count of this clone is one. The chain joins TRBV14 to TRBJ2-2; D may be TRBD2 (5 bases). Trimming removed 4 bases from V and 4 bases from J, with 28 bases in between. CDR1 is SGHDN and CDR2 is FVKESK in the germline V gene. The CDR3 length is 20 residues. The chain's CDR3 is CASSRPIGEGGARSTGELFF. The CDR3 DNA is TGTGCCAGCAGCCGCCCGATTGGTGAAGGAGGTGCGAGGAGCACCGGGGAGCTGTTTTTT.

CDR3 sequence reads: CASSLLSGGAGETQYF. CDR3 DNA: TGCGCCAGCAGCCTTCTCAGCGGGGGGGCTGGCGAGACCCAGTACTTC. The chain links TRBV4-1 to TRBJ2-5; 10 bases fit TRBD2. The J segment lost 5 bases and the V segment lost 4 bases, leaving 10 bases of the junction unmatched. This CDR3 is built from 16 residues. Germline values: CDR1 MGHRA, CDR2 YSYEKL.

This clone was seen only a few times. The chain employs TRBV2 and TRBJ2-3, with unresolved D. CDR3 length equals 13 residues. V was clipped by 1 base and J by 2 bases, with 4 bases between them. Germline CDR1 SNHLY, CDR2 FYNNEI. The chain's CDR3 is CASSEGDTDTQYF. The CDR3 DNA reads as TGTGCCAGCAGTGAAGGGGACACAGATACGCAGTATTTT.

This clone was found a few times. The V call is TRBV7-2, the J call TRBJ2-7, with 7 bases matching TRBD2. Losses at the gene ends were 2 bases for V and 6 bases for J; bases not matched to a gene: 7. The CDR3 totals 14 residues. In germline, CDR1 is SGHTA, CDR2 FQGNSA. The CDR3 coding sequence is TGTGCCAGCAGCTTAAAGGGGAGGGGATTCGAGCAGTACTTC. Amino acid sequence: CASSLKGRGFEQYF.

The chain links TRBV6-1 to TRBJ1-2, with a possible D match to TRBD1 (5 bases). V was cut by 4 bases and J by 8 bases, with 17 bases left in between. CDR3 length: 14 residues. The germline gives CDR1 MNHNS, CDR2 SASEGT. The CDR3 nucleotides read TGTGCCAGCAGTGTCTCGGACACCTACGGCGGCTACACCTTC. Its protein is CASSVSDTYGGYTF.

This clone appeared a single time. This sequence joins TRBV7-3 and TRBJ2-5; 10 positions agree with TRBD2. This CDR3 is built from 15 residues. Germline V CDR1 and CDR2: SGHTA, FQGTGA. Trimming removed 4 bases from V and 5 bases from J; junction bases left unmatched: 7. This CDR3 reads CASSSGAGGRETQYF. In nucleotides, the CDR3 is TGTGCCAGCAGCTCTGGAGCGGGAGGGCGTGAGACCCAGTACTTC.